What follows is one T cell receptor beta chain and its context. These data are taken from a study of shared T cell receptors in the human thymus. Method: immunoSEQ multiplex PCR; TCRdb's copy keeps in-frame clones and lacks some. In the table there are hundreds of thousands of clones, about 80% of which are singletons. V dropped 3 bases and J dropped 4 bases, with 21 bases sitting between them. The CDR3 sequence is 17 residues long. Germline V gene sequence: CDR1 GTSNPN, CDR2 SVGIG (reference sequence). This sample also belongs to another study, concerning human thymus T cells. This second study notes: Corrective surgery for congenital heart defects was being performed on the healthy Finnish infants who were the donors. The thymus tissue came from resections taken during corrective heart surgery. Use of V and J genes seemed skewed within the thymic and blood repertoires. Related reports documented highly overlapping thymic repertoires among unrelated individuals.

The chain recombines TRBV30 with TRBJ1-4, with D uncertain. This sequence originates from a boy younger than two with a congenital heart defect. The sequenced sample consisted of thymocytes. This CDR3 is CAWRNLGFSSGNEKLFF. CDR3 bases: TGTGCCTGGAGAAACTTAGGATTTTCTTCGGGTAATGAAAAACTGTTTTTT.